This T cell receptor beta chain was documented in a study of blood T cell repertoires in COVID-19 (TCRdb year 2020). Looking at the study overall: Collaborator samples came from the United States, Italy and Spain and covered acute and convalescent phases of COVID-19. A de-identified subject ID, COVID-19 status, age in years and sex were almost always included in the sample metadata. Samples came from the ongoing ImmuneRACE study (first 160 participants) plus 1,254 subjects from 6 global collaborators. Where available, HLA class I and class II types were taken from metadata supplied by the sample provider and were not determined by assay-based typing. Subjects who had been exposed to COVID-19, were actively infected with it, or had recovered from it provided the deeply sampled blood TCRbeta repertoires that made up the dataset. The material from the prospective study consisted of cDNA or gDNA derived from T cells, B-cell-depleted T cells, or PBMCs. The repertoires were made available in a free public database intended to serve as a resource for research on the immune response to SARS-CoV-2. What the work shows at the level of the full study, not this receptor alone: How much clinical and demographic metadata was included differed by source and by participant, and the metadata was provided uncurated.

The collaborating institutions used their own protocols to collect whole blood in K2EDTA tubes. For TCRbeta analysis, collaborators shipped samples in one of three forms: frozen whole blood, isolated PBMCs, or DNA extracted from either of those sample types. The immunoSEQ Assay, a bias-controlled multiplex PCR, was used to amplify TCRbeta CDR3 regions from genomic DNA. In the original analysis: Within the assay, amplification of reference gene primers was used to estimate how many nucleated cells each sample contained. To quantify the absolute abundance of each unique TCRbeta CDR3 rearrangement, sequence reads were collapsed and filtered. Productive Simpson clonality was computed per sample as the square root of Simpson's diversity index over productive rearrangements. TCRdb obtained this table from immuneACCESS and retained in-frame rearrangements with V and J assigned. These tables miss some clones; where compared with another copy, unresolved V genes account for less than half of the shortfall, and the remainder is unexplained. The V and J calls and clone size come from that table; D and trimming were worked out from the DNA. Present in this sample are just over 25,000 clones, nearly 90% of which were seen just once. The biggest ten clones account for roughly 10% of the sample.

CDR1 is given as LGHNT and CDR2 as FRNRAP, both from the germline V gene. V trim: 3 bases; J trim: 2 bases; unmatched bases: 4. From the cysteine through the phenylalanine, the CDR3 covers 17 amino acids. The only DNA kept is the CDR3, 51 bases in frame from the first base. About this clone itself: Its antigen is unknown. The input lacks base qualities; no much larger clone sits a single base away.

The clonotype comes from a man aged 65 to 85 with acute or convalescent COVID-19. Here the chain combines TRBV12-5 and TRBJ2-1; TRBD2 agrees with 13 junctional bases. Sample: peripheral blood. The sequenced DNA: TGTGCTAGTGGTTTCTTGGGACTAGCGGGAACCTACAATGAGCAGTTCTTC. Its protein product is CASGFLGLAGTYNEQFF.